The rows below give T cell receptor beta chains drawn from one sample of a study of regulatory T cells in long-lasting Graves disease. Each CDR3 protein gets one entry after TCRdb re-called the multiplex PCR reads with MiXCR. The sample includes about 470,000 distinct CDR3 sequences, under 25% seen only once; the top ten take over 7.5%. The input for sequencing was peripheral blood mononuclear cells (PBMCs), taken when the disease was refractory, from a patient treated with antithyroid drugs. Source of these receptors: a female donor with Graves disease. CDR3s include the opening cysteine and the closing phenylalanine or tryptophan. The order of the fields is D gene, J gene, V gene, CDR3 protein. A D gene is named only where the DNA matches it firmly.

d_call: -; j_call: TRBJ2-2; v_call: TRBV27; cdr3_aa: CASSLFGGLSTGELFF
d_call: TRBD1; j_call: TRBJ2-2; v_call: TRBV27; cdr3_aa: CASSFFQGAWTGELFF
d_call: -; j_call: TRBJ1-2; v_call: TRBV15; cdr3_aa: CATSRGRTTRDYGYTF
d_call: -; j_call: TRBJ1-3; v_call: TRBV30; cdr3_aa: CAWTPGPISGNTIYF
d_call: TRBD1; j_call: TRBJ2-3; v_call: TRBV3-1; cdr3_aa: CASSPDRGRGPADLTDTQYF
d_call: TRBD1; j_call: TRBJ2-5; v_call: TRBV10-3; cdr3_aa: CAINPGTGGETQYF
d_call: -; j_call: TRBJ2-7; v_call: TRBV5-4; cdr3_aa: CASSGTRELMYEQYF
d_call: -; j_call: TRBJ1-4; v_call: TRBV7-2; cdr3_aa: CASSLLPSDRPGEKLFF
d_call: -; j_call: -; v_call: TRBV3-1; cdr3_aa: CASSQRYEQFF
d_call: -; j_call: TRBJ1-3; v_call: TRBV29-1; cdr3_aa: CSVVDGGRGNTIYF
d_call: TRBD1; j_call: TRBJ1-4; v_call: TRBV6-5; cdr3_aa: CASSFATGGNEKLFF
d_call: TRBD1; j_call: TRBJ2-2; v_call: TRBV7-6; cdr3_aa: CASSLGQGAGELFF
d_call: -; j_call: TRBJ1-5; v_call: TRBV20-1; cdr3_aa: CSASDPGGNQPQHF
d_call: -; j_call: TRBJ2-7; v_call: TRBV13; cdr3_aa: CASSGGGRYEQYF
d_call: -; j_call: TRBJ1-5; v_call: TRBV6-1; cdr3_aa: CASRVGGMGNQPQHF
d_call: -; j_call: TRBJ2-2; v_call: TRBV19; cdr3_aa: CASSIDGYAGGELFF
d_call: -; j_call: TRBJ1-2; v_call: TRBV28; cdr3_aa: CASRNDFYGYTF
d_call: -; j_call: TRBJ2-7; v_call: TRBV2; cdr3_aa: CASSEVDRSYEQYF
d_call: TRBD2; j_call: TRBJ2-4; v_call: TRBV6-1; cdr3_aa: CASSPITSGSTGGIQYF
d_call: TRBD1; j_call: TRBJ2-7; v_call: TRBV7-9; cdr3_aa: CASSPGQGGSSYEQYF
d_call: -; j_call: TRBJ2-7; v_call: TRBV9; cdr3_aa: CASSGKDGASYEQYF
d_call: TRBD1; j_call: TRBJ1-2; v_call: TRBV5-1; cdr3_aa: CASSPTGVYGYTF
d_call: -; j_call: TRBJ1-6; v_call: TRBV6-1; cdr3_aa: CASRWTTDNSPLHF
d_call: -; j_call: TRBJ2-1; v_call: TRBV2; cdr3_aa: CASSAGSNEQFF
d_call: -; j_call: TRBJ1-2; v_call: TRBV11-2; cdr3_aa: CASTVAGVFGYGYTF
d_call: -; j_call: TRBJ1-3; v_call: TRBV12-3/TRBV12-4; cdr3_aa: CASSFTGDVSSGNAIYF
d_call: TRBD1; j_call: TRBJ1-2; v_call: TRBV6-2/TRBV6-3; cdr3_aa: CASSYRDGQGSYGYTF
d_call: -; j_call: TRBJ2-2; v_call: TRBV10-3; cdr3_aa: CAISESGRVTNTGELFF
d_call: TRBD1; j_call: TRBJ2-2; v_call: TRBV30; cdr3_aa: CAFTDRNTGELLF
d_call: TRBD2; j_call: TRBJ2-3; v_call: TRBV28; cdr3_aa: CASSPIAGGLSDTQYF
d_call: TRBD1; j_call: TRBJ2-5; v_call: TRBV13; cdr3_aa: CASSDRDREAETQYF
d_call: -; j_call: TRBJ1-1; v_call: TRBV28; cdr3_aa: CASSAGTPRTEAFF
d_call: -; j_call: TRBJ1-2; v_call: TRBV28; cdr3_aa: CASGWGGYTF
d_call: TRBD2; j_call: TRBJ2-7; v_call: TRBV28; cdr3_aa: CASSSRTRRREQYF
d_call: -; j_call: TRBJ1-3; v_call: TRBV6-2/TRBV6-3; cdr3_aa: CASSYVPLSGNTIYF
d_call: -; j_call: TRBJ1-5; v_call: TRBV19; cdr3_aa: CASPPGRLGNQPQHF
d_call: -; j_call: TRBJ2-7; v_call: TRBV2; cdr3_aa: CASSEAIAGREQYF
d_call: -; j_call: TRBJ1-4; v_call: TRBV27; cdr3_aa: CASRGGIGEKLFF
d_call: -; j_call: TRBJ1-4; v_call: TRBV4-2; cdr3_aa: CASSLLSEKLFF
d_call: TRBD2; j_call: TRBJ2-7; v_call: TRBV6-1; cdr3_aa: CASRPGTSGSKVYEQYF
d_call: -; j_call: TRBJ2-7; v_call: TRBV7-3; cdr3_aa: CASSLMPGRSYEQYF
d_call: -; j_call: TRBJ2-3; v_call: TRBV7-2; cdr3_aa: CASSGASTQYF
d_call: -; j_call: TRBJ1-2; v_call: TRBV29-1; cdr3_aa: CSVDYPDYYGYTF
d_call: TRBD1; j_call: TRBJ1-1; v_call: TRBV28; cdr3_aa: CASSPNRGANTEAFF
d_call: TRBD1; j_call: TRBJ1-1; v_call: TRBV4-1; cdr3_aa: CASKSTGSMNTEAFF